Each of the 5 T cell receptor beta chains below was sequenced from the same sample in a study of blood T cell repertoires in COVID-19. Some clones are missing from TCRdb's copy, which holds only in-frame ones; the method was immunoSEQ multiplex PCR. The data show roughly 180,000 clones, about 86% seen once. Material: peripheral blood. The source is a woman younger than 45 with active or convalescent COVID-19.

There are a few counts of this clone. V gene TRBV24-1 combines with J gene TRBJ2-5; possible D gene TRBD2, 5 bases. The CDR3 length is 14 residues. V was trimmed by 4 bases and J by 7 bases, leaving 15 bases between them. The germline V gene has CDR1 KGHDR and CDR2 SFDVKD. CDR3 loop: CATSDSGLTLTQYF. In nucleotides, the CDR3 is TGTGCCACCAGTGACTCCGGACTCACTTTGACCCAGTACTTC.

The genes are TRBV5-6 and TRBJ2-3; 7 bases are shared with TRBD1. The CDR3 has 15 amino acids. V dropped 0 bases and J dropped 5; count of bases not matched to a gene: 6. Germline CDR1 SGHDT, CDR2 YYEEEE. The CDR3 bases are TGTGCCAGCAGCTTGGGACAGGGCGGAATAGATACGCAGTATTTT. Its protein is CASSLGQGGIDTQYF.

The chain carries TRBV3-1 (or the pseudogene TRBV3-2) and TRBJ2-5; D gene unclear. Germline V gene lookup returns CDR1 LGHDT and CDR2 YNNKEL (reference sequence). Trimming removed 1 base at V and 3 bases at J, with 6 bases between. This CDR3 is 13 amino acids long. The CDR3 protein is CASSQGLEETQYF. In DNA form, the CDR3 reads TGTGCCAGCAGCCAAGGACTCGAAGAGACCCAGTACTTC.

CDR3 region: CASSALAGVGEQFF. The CDR3 nucleotides read TGTGCCAGCAGTGCCCTAGCGGGGGTTGGTGAGCAGTTCTTC. The rearrangement uses TRBV2 and TRBJ2-1; 10 positions match TRBD2. The germline gives CDR1 SNHLY, CDR2 FYNNEI. V was clipped by 4 bases and J by 9 bases; unmatched bases: 6. This CDR3 is 14 amino acids long.

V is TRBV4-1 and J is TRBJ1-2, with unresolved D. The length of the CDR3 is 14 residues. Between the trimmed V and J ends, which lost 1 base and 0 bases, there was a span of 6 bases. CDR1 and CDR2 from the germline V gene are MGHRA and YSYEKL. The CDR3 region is CASSQAVSNYGYTF. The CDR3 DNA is TGCGCCAGCAGCCAAGCAGTCTCTAACTATGGCTACACCTTC.